This TCR beta chain was recorded in a study of PD-1 blockade in mismatch repair-deficient tumors. Background on the study: Patients had 11 to 13 mismatch repair-deficient cancer types and were previously treated and progressing.

Mismatch repair deficiency was confirmed in all patients, by PCR or immunohistochemistry. Three pembrolizumab responders had their TCRs sequenced. The data were produced by immunoSEQ multiplex PCR, yet TCRdb's version contains in-frame clones alone and is incomplete. This repertoire shows fewer than 100,000 clones, 81% found once; its top ten account for just over 2.5%. V was clipped by 2 bases and J by 2 bases, with 8 bases between them. The CDR3 runs 14 residues. Germline V gene sequence: CDR1 SGHRS, CDR2 YFSETQ. The clonotype originates from an adult with mismatch repair-deficient cancer. The chain recombines TRBV5-1 with TRBJ1-3; D unclear. The sequencing here drew on peripheral blood, taken 12 weeks after starting pembrolizumab. Here the CDR3 reads CASSLEVTGNTIYF. The CDR3, as DNA: TGCGCCAGCAGCTTAGAGGTCACTGGAAACACCATATATTTT.